This note documents a single T cell receptor beta chain sequence. In the original processing: Estimation of nucleated cell counts relied on the amplification of reference gene primers. Method: immunoSEQ multiplex PCR; TCRdb's copy keeps in-frame clones and lacks some. V, J and clone size reflect that table, while D and trimming were determined from the DNA. The sample yields about 140,000 clones, around nine tenths seen once. Losses at the gene ends were 4 bases for V and 5 bases for J; bases not matched to a gene: 7. Germline loops: CDR1 SGHRS, CDR2 YFSETQ. The CDR3 consists of 14 residues. The sample belongs to a study of blood T cell repertoires in COVID-19. Study-wide background: Italy, Spain and the United States were the sources of the convalescent and acute COVID-19 samples. From T cells, B-cell-depleted T cells, or PBMCs came the material, which was cDNA or gDNA.

J is TRBJ1-1 and V is TRBV5-1; TRBD1 agrees at 8 bases. This clonotype was sampled from a man between 50 and 59 years old with active or convalescent COVID-19. Sequencing used peripheral blood. The CDR3 region is CASSQITGGTEAFF. CDR3 DNA sequence: TGCGCCAGCAGCCAAATAACAGGGGGTACTGAAGCTTTCTTT.